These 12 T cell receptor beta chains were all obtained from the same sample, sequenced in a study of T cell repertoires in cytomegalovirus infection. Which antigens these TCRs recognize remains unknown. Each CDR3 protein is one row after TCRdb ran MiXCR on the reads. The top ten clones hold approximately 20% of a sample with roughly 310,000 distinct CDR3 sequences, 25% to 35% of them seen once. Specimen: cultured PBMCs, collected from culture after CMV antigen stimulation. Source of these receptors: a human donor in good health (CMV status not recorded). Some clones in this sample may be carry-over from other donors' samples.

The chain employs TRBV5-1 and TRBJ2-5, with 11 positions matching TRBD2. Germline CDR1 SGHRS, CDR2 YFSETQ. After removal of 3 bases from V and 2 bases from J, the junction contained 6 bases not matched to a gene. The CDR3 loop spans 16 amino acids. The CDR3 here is CASSSQASGGQETQYF. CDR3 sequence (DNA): TGCGCCAGCAGCTCCCAGGCTAGCGGGGGGCAAGAGACCCAGTACTTC.

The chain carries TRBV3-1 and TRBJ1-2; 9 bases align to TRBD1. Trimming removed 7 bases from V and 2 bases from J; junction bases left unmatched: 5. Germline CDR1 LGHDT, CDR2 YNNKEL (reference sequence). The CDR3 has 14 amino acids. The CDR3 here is CASNPQGANYGYTF. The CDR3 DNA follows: TGTGCCAGCAACCCACAGGGGGCGAACTATGGCTACACCTTC.

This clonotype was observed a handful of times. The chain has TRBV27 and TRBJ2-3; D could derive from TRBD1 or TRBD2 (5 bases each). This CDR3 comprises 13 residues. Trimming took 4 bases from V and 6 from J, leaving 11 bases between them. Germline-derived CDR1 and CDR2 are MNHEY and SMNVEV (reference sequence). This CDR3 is CASSSGPGDTQYF. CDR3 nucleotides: TGTGCCAGCAGTTCGGGGCCCGGGGATACGCAGTATTTT.

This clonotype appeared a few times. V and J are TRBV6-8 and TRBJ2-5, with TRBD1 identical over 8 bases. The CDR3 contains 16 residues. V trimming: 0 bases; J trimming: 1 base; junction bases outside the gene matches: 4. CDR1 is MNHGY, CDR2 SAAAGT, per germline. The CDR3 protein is CASSYSSGGFQETQYF. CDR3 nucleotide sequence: TGTGCCAGCAGTTACTCGTCAGGGGGCTTCCAAGAGACCCAGTACTTC.

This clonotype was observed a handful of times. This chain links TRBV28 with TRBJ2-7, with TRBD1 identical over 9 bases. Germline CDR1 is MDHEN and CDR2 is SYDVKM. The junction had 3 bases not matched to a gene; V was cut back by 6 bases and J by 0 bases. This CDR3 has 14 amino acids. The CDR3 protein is CASSRQGVSYEQYF. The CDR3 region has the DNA TGTGCCAGCAGCCGACAGGGGGTCTCCTACGAGCAGTACTTC.

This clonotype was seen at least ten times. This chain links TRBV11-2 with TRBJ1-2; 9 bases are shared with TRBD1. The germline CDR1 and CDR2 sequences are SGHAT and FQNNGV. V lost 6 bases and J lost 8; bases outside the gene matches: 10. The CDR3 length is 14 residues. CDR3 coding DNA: TGTGCCAGCAGATCTACAGGGGGCCCAGTCGGCTACACCTTC. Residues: CASRSTGGPVGYTF.

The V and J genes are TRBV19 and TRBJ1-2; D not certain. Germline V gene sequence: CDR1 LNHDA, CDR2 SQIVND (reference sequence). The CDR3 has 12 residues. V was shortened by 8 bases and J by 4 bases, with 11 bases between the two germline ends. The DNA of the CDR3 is TGTGCCAGTGCCGTGGGGATCTATGGCTACACCTTC. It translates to CASAVGIYGYTF.

The CDR3 nucleotides read TGTGCCACCCTCCCGGTCCGGGAAGGAAGAGTCGCTGAAGCTTTCTTT. It specifies CATLPVREGRVAEAFF. The genes are TRBV19 and TRBJ1-1; no firm D call. Germline assignment: CDR1 LNHDA and CDR2 SQIVND (reference sequence). This CDR3 spans 16 amino acids. V lost 10 bases and J 6 bases, leaving 27 bases between the germline ends.

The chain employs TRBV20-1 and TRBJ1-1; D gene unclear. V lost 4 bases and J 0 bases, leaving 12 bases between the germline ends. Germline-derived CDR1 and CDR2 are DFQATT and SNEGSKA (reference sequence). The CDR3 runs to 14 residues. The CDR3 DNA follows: TGCAGTGCTACCAAAGCTCATATGAACACTGAAGCTTTCTTT. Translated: CSATKAHMNTEAFF.

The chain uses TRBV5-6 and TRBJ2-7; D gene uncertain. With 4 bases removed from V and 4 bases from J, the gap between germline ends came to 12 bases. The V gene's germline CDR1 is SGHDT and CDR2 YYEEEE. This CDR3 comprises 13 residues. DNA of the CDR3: TGTGCCAGCAGCATACGAGGCGCTTACGAGCAGTACTTC. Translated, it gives CASSIRGAYEQYF.

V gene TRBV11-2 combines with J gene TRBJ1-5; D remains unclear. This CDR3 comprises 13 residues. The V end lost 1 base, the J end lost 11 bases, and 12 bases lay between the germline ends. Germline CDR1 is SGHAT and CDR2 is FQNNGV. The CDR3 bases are TGTGCCAGCAGCTTAGGGGAAGTTGGGTCCCAGCATTTT. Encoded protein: CASSLGEVGSQHF.

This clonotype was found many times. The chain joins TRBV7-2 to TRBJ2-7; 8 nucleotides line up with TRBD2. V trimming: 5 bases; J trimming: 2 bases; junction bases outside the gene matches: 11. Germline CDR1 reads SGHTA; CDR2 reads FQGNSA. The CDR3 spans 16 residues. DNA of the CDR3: TGTGCCAGCAGCCGGGGGGGAATGGCAGGTCCCTACGAGCAGTACTTC. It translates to CASSRGGMAGPYEQYF.